One sample yielded the 29 T cell receptor beta chains listed below, sequenced in a study of blood T cell repertoires in COVID-19. Produced via immunoSEQ multiplex PCR; TCRdb's table is partial and in-frame only. The table includes roughly 130,000 clones, 80% to 90% detected once. Sequencing was done on a sample of PBMCs or T cells enriched from blood (not recorded which). Receptors originate from a woman between 50 and 59 years old with acute COVID-19.

In DNA, the CDR3 is TGTGCCAGTAGTGGTCGCGGAACTCTTAATGAAAAACTGTTTTTT. Translation: CASSGRGTLNEKLFF. The chain links TRBV19 to TRBJ1-4; D is unresolved. From germline, CDR1 is LNHDA and CDR2 SQIVND (reference sequence). The CDR3 extends over 15 amino acids. V lost 5 bases, J lost 4 bases, and 14 bases lay in between.

The V call is TRBV7-8, the J call TRBJ2-7; D perhaps matches TRBD2 (5 bases). Germline loops: CDR1 SGHVS, CDR2 FQNEAQ. V was trimmed by 8 bases and J by 2 bases, leaving 16 bases between them. The CDR3 contains 14 residues. The CDR3 sequence is CASAREFSTYEQYF. CDR3 coding DNA: TGTGCCAGCGCTAGGGAGTTTAGTACCTACGAGCAGTACTTC.

This chain links TRBV30 with TRBJ2-7, with D perhaps TRBD1 (6 bases). V was trimmed by 4 bases and J by 6 bases, leaving 13 bases between them. The CDR3 sequence is 12 residues long. The germline gives CDR1 GTSNPN, CDR2 SVGIG (reference sequence). CDR3 nucleotides: TGTGCCTGGAATCAATTAGGGGGCGAGCAGTACTTC. Residues: CAWNQLGGEQYF.

The rearrangement links TRBV6-2 or TRBV6-3 to TRBJ2-7; 11 bases fit TRBD1. This CDR3 region has 14 residues. Trimming removed 6 bases from V and 0 bases from J; junction bases left unmatched: 1. Germline CDR1 and CDR2: MNHEY and SVGEGT. The CDR3 here is CASSGQGASYEQYF. The CDR3 DNA reads as TGTGCCAGCAGCGGACAGGGGGCCTCCTACGAGCAGTACTTC.

This clone was counted once. The V and J genes are TRBV19 and TRBJ1-5; 9 nucleotides align to TRBD1. This CDR3 is 16 amino acids long. Germline V gene data show CDR1 as LNHDA and CDR2 as SQIVND (reference sequence). Germline trimming cut 1 base from V and 5 bases from J; bases unmatched to any gene: 6. CDR3: CASSIVEGTGHQPQHF. CDR3 coding DNA: TGTGCCAGTAGTATAGTAGAGGGGACAGGGCATCAGCCCCAGCATTTT.

The chain uses TRBV14 and TRBJ2-1; 12 nucleotides agree with TRBD2. J lost 1 base, V lost 4 bases, and 8 bases had no gene match. CDR1 is SGHDN, CDR2 FVKESK, per germline. This CDR3 region has 18 residues. CDR3 loop: CASSRLTSGSSSYNEQFF. The CDR3 coding sequence is TGTGCCAGCAGCCGCCTGACTAGCGGGAGTAGTTCCTACAATGAGCAGTTCTTC.

The chain carries TRBV4-1 and TRBJ1-2; D is uncertain. Trimming took 2 bases from V and 8 from J, leaving 18 bases between them. This CDR3 is 15 amino acids long. CDR1 is MGHRA, CDR2 YSYEKL, per germline. CDR3 loop: CASSQNAAGAGGYTF. The CDR3, as DNA: TGCGCCAGCAGCCAAAACGCCGCGGGCGCCGGCGGCTACACCTTC.

This chain connects TRBV5-4 to TRBJ2-4; the D is unclear. The CDR3 has 12 residues. CDR1 SGHNT and CDR2 YYREEE come from the germline V gene (reference sequence). Trimming shortened V by 0 bases and J by 7 bases, and 5 bases separated the two germline ends. The DNA of the CDR3 is TGTGCCAGCAGCTTGGAGAGTAACATTCAGTACTTC. Translation gives CASSLESNIQYF.

Worth noting for this clone: Mismatch with germline at one junction end may stem from a read error. The chain combines TRBV20-1 with TRBJ2-3; D may be TRBD2 (6 bases). The CDR3 covers 11 residues. Germline CDR1 reads DFQATT; CDR2 reads SNEGSKA (reference sequence). The CDR3 nucleotides are TGCAGTGCTGAGACTAGAAATACGCTGTATTTT. Translation gives CSAETRNTLYF.

The chain recombines TRBV19 with TRBJ1-5, with D possibly TRBD1 on 5 matching bases. V lost 3 bases, J lost 3 bases, and 12 bases lay in between. CDR3 length equals 15 residues. Germline assignment: CDR1 LNHDA and CDR2 SQIVND (reference sequence). As DNA, the CDR3 is TGTGCCAGTAGTATGCAGGGCCAGTCCAATCAGCCCCAGCATTTT. Its translation is CASSMQGQSNQPQHF.

The V and J genes are TRBV27 and TRBJ2-7; perhaps TRBD1 as D (6 bases). Germline values: CDR1 MNHEY, CDR2 SMNVEV (reference sequence). The germline V and J ends were trimmed by 5 bases and 2 bases, with 10 bases remaining between them. CDR3 length: 13 residues. The DNA of the CDR3 is TGTGCCAGCAGTACCCGGACAGCCTACGAGCAGTACTTC. Protein product: CASSTRTAYEQYF.

The V call is TRBV27, the J call TRBJ2-7, with TRBD1 matching 9 bases. The ends lost 5 bases at V and 6 bases at J; junction bases unmatched: 8. From germline, CDR1 is MNHEY and CDR2 SMNVEV (reference sequence). The CDR3 length is 14 residues. CDR3 protein: CASSPGTGRGEQYF. The CDR3 nucleotides are TGTGCCAGCAGTCCCGGGACAGGGAGGGGCGAGCAGTACTTC.

The V call is TRBV11-3, the J call TRBJ1-1, with D uncertain. The germline V and J ends were trimmed by 0 bases and 3 bases, with 11 bases remaining between them. The germline gives CDR1 SGHNT, CDR2 YENEEA. The CDR3 is 15 residues long. The CDR3 is CASSLDPGRDTEAFF. In DNA, the CDR3 is TGTGCCAGCAGCTTAGATCCGGGGAGGGACACTGAAGCTTTCTTT. The full variable domain, with the rest looked up from reference TRBV11-3 and TRBJ1-1, is EAGVVQSPRYKIIEKKQPVAFWCNPISGHNTLYWYLQNLGQGPELLIRYENEEAVDDSQLPKDRFSAERLKGVDSTLKIQPAELGDSAVYLCASSLDPGRDTEAFFGQGTRLTVV.

This clone was seen only once. This chain uses TRBV7-8 with TRBJ2-2; 9 bases fit TRBD2. The length of the CDR3 is 16 residues. Losses at the gene ends were 9 bases for V and 0 bases for J; bases not matched to a gene: 8. From germline, CDR1 is SGHVS and CDR2 FQNEAQ. The CDR3 DNA follows: TGTGCCAGTCCGAGGCTAGCGGGATCGAACACCGGGGAGCTGTTTTTT. As protein: CASPRLAGSNTGELFF.

The V gene is TRBV12-3 or TRBV12-4, the J gene TRBJ1-6; TRBD1 might be the D (5 bases). The CDR3 runs 13 residues. The ends were cut back, 4 bases at V and 9 bases at J, with 10 bases in the middle. The CDR3 region is CASSYLGVSPLHF. In DNA, the CDR3 is TGTGCCAGCAGTTATTTAGGGGTTTCACCCCTCCACTTT.

V and J are TRBV5-4 and TRBJ2-1; TRBD2 is a possible D gene (5 bases). The CDR3 length is 14 residues. Germline V gene lookup returns CDR1 SGHNT and CDR2 YYREEE (reference sequence). Between the trimmed V and J ends, which lost 4 bases and 7 bases, there was a span of 15 bases. The chain's CDR3 is CASSPGGPSNEQFF. In DNA form, the CDR3 reads TGTGCCAGCAGCCCCGGCGGGCCCTCAAATGAGCAGTTCTTC.

This clone was counted a few times. CDR3 amino acids: CAISEGKGTDPFF. The CDR3, as DNA: TGTGCCATCAGTGAGGGCAAGGGGACTGATCCGTTCTTC. The chain links TRBV10-3 to TRBJ2-1; maybe TRBD2 (6 bases). V was cut by 2 bases and J by 15 bases, with 17 bases left in between. The CDR3 runs to 13 residues. Germline V gives CDR1 ENHRY, CDR2 SYGVKD.

The chain combines TRBV27 with TRBJ1-2; 7 positions match TRBD1. Germline V gives CDR1 MNHEY, CDR2 SMNVEV (reference sequence). V lost 5 bases, J lost 7 bases, and 10 bases stayed unmatched. This CDR3 spans 14 amino acids. The CDR3 loop is CASSPWTGSGGYTF. The CDR3 DNA follows: TGTGCCAGCAGTCCATGGACAGGCTCCGGTGGCTACACCTTC.

J is TRBJ1-5 and V is TRBV5-5, with D perhaps matching TRBD1 (6 bases). V was clipped by 3 bases and J by 2 bases, with 15 bases between them. CDR3 length equals 16 residues. CDR1 and CDR2 from the germline V gene are SGHKS and YYEKEE (reference sequence). The CDR3 loop reads CASSSVAGVGNQPQHF. The DNA for the CDR3 is TGTGCCAGCAGCTCGGTGGCAGGGGTAGGCAATCAGCCCCAGCATTTT.

CDR3 amino acids: CASSQGARGTDTQYF. The CDR3 bases are TGTGCCAGCAGCCAGGGGGCGCGAGGCACAGATACGCAGTATTTT. This sequence joins TRBV3-1 (or the pseudogene TRBV3-2) and TRBJ2-3; a possible D gene is TRBD1 (6 bases). The CDR3 is 15 amino acids. V lost 3 bases and J 1 base, leaving 11 bases between the germline ends. Germline CDR1 and CDR2: LGHDT and YNNKEL (reference sequence).

The sample holds one count of this clone. The sample contains more than one DNA sequence encoding this CDR3. Written as DNA, the CDR3 is TGTGCCAGCAGCCAAGGACTAGCGGGGGGGGAGACCCAGTACTTC. It yields the protein CASSQGLAGGETQYF. The genes are TRBV3-1 (or the pseudogene TRBV3-2) and TRBJ2-5; 14 bases fit TRBD2. This CDR3 comprises 15 residues. The V segment lost 1 base and the J segment 5 bases; nucleotides outside the gene matches: 0. Per germline, CDR1 LGHDT and CDR2 YNNKEL (reference sequence).

The rearrangement links TRBV2 to TRBJ1-1; D not resolved. The CDR3 has 14 amino acids. Germline V gene data show CDR1 as SNHLY and CDR2 as FYNNEI. Trimming took 6 bases from V and 1 from J, leaving 12 bases between them. The CDR3 nucleotides are TGTGCCAGCAGGACGAATGGCGGGAACACTGAAGCTTTCTTT. Translating gives CASRTNGGNTEAFF.

This chain joins TRBV23-1 and TRBJ1-3, with D perhaps TRBD1 (5 bases). TRBV23-1 qualifies as an ORF whose function is uncertain. The CDR3 spans 17 residues. V dropped 7 bases and J dropped 0 bases, with 19 bases sitting between them. The CDR3 coding sequence is TGCGCCAGCACCTGGGGGGGGACGACGCCCTCTGGAAACACCATATATTTT. It specifies CASTWGGTTPSGNTIYF.

The V and J genes are TRBV5-4 and TRBJ2-7; 7 positions agree with TRBD2. This CDR3 contains 14 residues. Germline-derived CDR1 and CDR2 are SGHNT and YYREEE (reference sequence). Losses at the gene ends were 4 bases for V and 5 bases for J; bases not matched to a gene: 9. The CDR3 nucleotides read TGTGCCAGCAGCACCGGGACTAATTTCGACGAGCAGTACTTC. Translation gives CASSTGTNFDEQYF.

This chain uses TRBV19 with TRBJ1-2; 7 bases fit TRBD1. Per germline, CDR1 LNHDA and CDR2 SQIVND (reference sequence). This CDR3 is built from 13 residues. Trimming cost V 7 bases and J 8 bases; bases outside gene matches: 10. The CDR3 is CASTDREGGGYTF. The CDR3 nucleotides are TGTGCCAGTACAGACAGGGAAGGAGGAGGCTACACCTTC. Full variable domain (remainder filled in from reference TRBV19 and TRBJ1-2): DGGITQSPKYLFRKEGQNVTLSCEQNLNHDAMYWYRQDPGQGLRLIYYSQIVNDFQKGDIAEGYSVSREKKESFPLTVTSAQKNPTAFYLCASTDREGGGYTFGSGTRLTVV.

The rearrangement joins TRBV3-1 (or the pseudogene TRBV3-2) to TRBJ2-1; 10 bases are shared with TRBD2. The CDR3 length is 17 residues. The germline V gene encodes CDR1 LGHDT and CDR2 YNNKEL (reference sequence). After removal of 0 bases from V and 8 bases from J, the junction contained 10 bases not matched to a gene. In DNA, the CDR3 is TGTGCCAGCAGCCAAGATATTGGGGCTAGCGGGAGTGATGAGCAGTTCTTC. It yields the protein CASSQDIGASGSDEQFF.

This chain uses TRBV4-2 with TRBJ2-5, with 7 nucleotides matching TRBD2. Germline CDR1 and CDR2: LGHNA and YNFKEQ. V dropped 3 bases and J dropped 2; count of bases not matched to a gene: 15. The CDR3 has 18 amino acids. CDR3 residues: CASSHGGAGEAGQETQYF. CDR3 DNA: TGTGCCAGCAGCCATGGAGGGGCGGGGGAAGCGGGGCAAGAGACCCAGTACTTC.

The chain joins TRBV5-1 to TRBJ2-3; D remains unclear. Per germline, CDR1 SGHRS and CDR2 YFSETQ. V was pared by 1 base and J by 2 bases, with 11 bases between. The CDR3 extends over 15 amino acids. CDR3 sequence (DNA): TGCGCCAGCAGCTTGACAGTCAGCTACACAGATACGCAGTATTTT. Translating it yields CASSLTVSYTDTQYF.

The chain combines TRBV12-3 or TRBV12-4 with TRBJ1-1; 8 positions match TRBD1. The CDR3 spans 13 residues. J was trimmed by 3 bases and V by 5 bases; bases with no gene match: 2. This chain's CDR3 is CASSTTGDTEAFF. The CDR3 coding sequence is TGTGCCAGCAGTACGACAGGGGACACTGAAGCTTTCTTT.